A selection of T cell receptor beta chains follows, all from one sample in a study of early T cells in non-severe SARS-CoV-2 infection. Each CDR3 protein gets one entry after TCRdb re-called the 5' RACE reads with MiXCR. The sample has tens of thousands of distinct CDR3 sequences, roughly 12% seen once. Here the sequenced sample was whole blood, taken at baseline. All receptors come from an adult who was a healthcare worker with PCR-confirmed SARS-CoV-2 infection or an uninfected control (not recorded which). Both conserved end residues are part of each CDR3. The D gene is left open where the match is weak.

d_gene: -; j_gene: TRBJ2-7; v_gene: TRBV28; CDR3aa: CASSLRLYEQYF
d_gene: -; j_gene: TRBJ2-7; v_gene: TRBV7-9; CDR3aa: CASSFSVSEQYF
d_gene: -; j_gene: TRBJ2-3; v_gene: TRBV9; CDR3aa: CASSVWQSTDTQYF
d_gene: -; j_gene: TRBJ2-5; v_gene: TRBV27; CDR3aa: CASSSPEGPLGLTQYF
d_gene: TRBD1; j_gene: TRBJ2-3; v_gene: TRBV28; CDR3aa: CASSRGGLTDTQYF
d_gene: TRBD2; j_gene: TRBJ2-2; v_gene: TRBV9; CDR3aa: CASSVKVAGATGELFF
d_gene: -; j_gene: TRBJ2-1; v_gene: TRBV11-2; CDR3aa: CASSREHSYNEQFF
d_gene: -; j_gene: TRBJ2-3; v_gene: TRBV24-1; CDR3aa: CATSSWGRGRTDTQYF
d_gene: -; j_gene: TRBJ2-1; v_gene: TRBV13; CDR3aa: CASSPLRRDEQFF
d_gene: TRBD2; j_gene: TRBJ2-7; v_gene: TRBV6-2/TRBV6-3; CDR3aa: CASSYSTSGSYEQYF